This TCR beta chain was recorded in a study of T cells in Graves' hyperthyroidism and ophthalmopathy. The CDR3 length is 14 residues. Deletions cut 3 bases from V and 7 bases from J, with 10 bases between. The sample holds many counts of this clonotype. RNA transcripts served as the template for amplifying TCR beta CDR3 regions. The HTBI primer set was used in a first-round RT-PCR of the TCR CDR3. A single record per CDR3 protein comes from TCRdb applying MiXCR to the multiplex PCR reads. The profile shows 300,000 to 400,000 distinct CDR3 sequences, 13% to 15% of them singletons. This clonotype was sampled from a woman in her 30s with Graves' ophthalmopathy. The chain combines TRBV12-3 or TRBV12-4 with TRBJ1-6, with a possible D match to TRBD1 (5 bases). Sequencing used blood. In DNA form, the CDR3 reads TGTGCCAGCAGTTTGGGGGTTGAAAATTCACCCCTCCACTTT. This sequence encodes CASSLGVENSPLHF.